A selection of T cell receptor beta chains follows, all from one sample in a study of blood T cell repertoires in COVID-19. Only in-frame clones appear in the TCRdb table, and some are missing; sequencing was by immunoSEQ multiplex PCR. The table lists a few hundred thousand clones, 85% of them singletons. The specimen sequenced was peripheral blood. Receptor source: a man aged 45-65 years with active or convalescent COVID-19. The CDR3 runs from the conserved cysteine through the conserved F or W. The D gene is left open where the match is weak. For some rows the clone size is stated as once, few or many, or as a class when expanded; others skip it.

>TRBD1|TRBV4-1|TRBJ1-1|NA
TGCGCCAGCAGGCTTGGGACAGGAGGTTTGGGGGCTTTCTTT
CASRLGTGGLGAFF
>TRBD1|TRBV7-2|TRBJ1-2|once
TGTGCCAGCAGCCCTGGACAGGTTAATGGCTACACCTTC
CASSPGQVNGYTF
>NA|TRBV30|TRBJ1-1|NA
TGTGCCTGGAGTCCCCTCCGGGTAGGTAACACTGAAGCTTTCTTT
CAWSPLRVGNTEAFF
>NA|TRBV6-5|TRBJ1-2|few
TGTGCCAGCAGTTCGCCTCTGAGGGCCTATGGCTACACCTTC
CASSSPLRAYGYTF
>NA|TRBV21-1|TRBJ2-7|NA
TGTGCCAGCAGCAAAGCGGGCGGGGGTTCCCGTTTC
CASSKAGGGSRF
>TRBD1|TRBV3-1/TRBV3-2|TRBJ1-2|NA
TGTGCCAGCAGCAGACAGGGGGCCGTTGGCTACACCTTC
CASSRQGAVGYTF
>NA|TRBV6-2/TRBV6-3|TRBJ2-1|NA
TGTGCCAGCAGTTATATGCGAAACAATGAGCAGTTCTTC
CASSYMRNNEQFF
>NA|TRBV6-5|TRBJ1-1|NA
TGTGCCAGCAGTTCAGGAGGGTTCAACACTGAAGCTTTCTTT
CASSSGGFNTEAFF
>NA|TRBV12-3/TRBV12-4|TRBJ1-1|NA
TGTGCCAGCAGTTTTGTACGGAGGACTGAAGCTTTCTTT
CASSFVRRTEAFF
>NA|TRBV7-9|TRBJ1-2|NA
TGTGCCAGCAGCTTAGGTCGGGGGGGACTGAACTATGGCTACACCTTC
CASSLGRGGLNYGYTF
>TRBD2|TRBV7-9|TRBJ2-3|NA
TGTGCCAGCATCCTAGCGGGAGGGCCATTTGATACGCAGTATTTT
CASILAGGPFDTQYF
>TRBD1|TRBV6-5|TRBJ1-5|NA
TGTGCCAGCAGGGACAGGGGAGGGGCAAATCAGCCCCAGCATTTT
CASRDRGGANQPQHF
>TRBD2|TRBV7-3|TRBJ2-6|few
TGTGCCAGCAGCCCTACTAGCGGGAGTTCTGGGGCCAACGTCCTGACTTTC
CASSPTSGSSGANVLTF
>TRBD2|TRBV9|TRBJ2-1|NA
TGTGCCAGCAGCGTTACTGGGATGGTAGCGGGCCCCAATGAGCAGTTCTTC
CASSVTGMVAGPNEQFF
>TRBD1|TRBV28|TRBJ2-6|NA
TGTGCCAGCCTCGCTCCCCTCGGGACAGTTGGTTTGGGGGCCAACGTCCTGACTTTC
CASLAPLGTVGLGANVLTF
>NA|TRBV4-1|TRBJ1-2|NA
TGCGCCAGCAGCCAAGTGGAGGGAGCTAACTATGGCTACACCTTC
CASSQVEGANYGYTF
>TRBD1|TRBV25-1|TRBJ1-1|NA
TGTGCCAGCAGTGGACAGGGGCTGGGGACTGAAGCTTTCTTT
CASSGQGLGTEAFF
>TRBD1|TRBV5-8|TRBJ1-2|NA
TGTGCCAGCAGCCCTCGGCCGTTGGGACAGAGGAGTATTAACTATGGCTACACCTTC
CASSPRPLGQRSINYGYTF
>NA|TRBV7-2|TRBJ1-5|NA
TGTGCCAGCAGCCCTTCGGGGCAGCCCCAGCATTTT
CASSPSGQPQHF
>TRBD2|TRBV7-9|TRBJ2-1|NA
TGTGCCAGCAGCTCCCCTAGCGGGGGTTACAATGAGCAGTTCTTC
CASSSPSGGYNEQFF
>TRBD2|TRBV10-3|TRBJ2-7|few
TGTGCCATCAGTGATAAAAGCGGGAGCAGCCACTACGAGCAGTACTTC
CAISDKSGSSHYEQYF
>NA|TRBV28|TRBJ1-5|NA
TGTGCCAGCAGTTCAGGACAGCCCAATCAGCCCCAGCATTTT
CASSSGQPNQPQHF
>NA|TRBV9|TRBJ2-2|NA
TGTGCCAGCACCGGGGGAACCGGGGAGCTGTTTTTT
CASTGGTGELFF